What follows are 23 T cell receptor beta chains derived from one specimen sequenced in a study of blood T cell repertoires in COVID-19. This table comes from immunoSEQ multiplex PCR, and its TCRdb copy is limited to in-frame clones, with some not included. Among about 67,000 clones, about 89% were seen once, and the ten largest hold around 5.3%. Sequencing input: peripheral blood. The receptor source for this set is a man between 50 and 59 years old with active COVID-19.

V gene TRBV18 combines with J gene TRBJ1-1, with 8 bases lining up with TRBD1. The junction had 7 bases not matched to a gene; V was cut back by 6 bases and J by 4 bases. The CDR3 is made up of 14 amino acids. The germline gives CDR1 KGHSH, CDR2 LQKENI. The CDR3 spells CASSRGQGGTEAFF. CDR3 sequence (DNA): TGTGCCAGCTCCCGCGGACAGGGCGGCACTGAAGCTTTCTTT.

This chain uses TRBV9 with TRBJ2-3; TRBD2 agrees at 11 bases. CDR1 and CDR2 (germline): SGDLS, YYNGEE. This CDR3 spans 15 amino acids. Unmatched junction bases numbered 5, after V lost 4 bases and J lost 4 bases. The DNA for the CDR3 is TGTGCCAGCAGCCAGACTAGCGGGAACTCAGATACGCAGTATTTT. This translates into CASSQTSGNSDTQYF.

The chain links TRBV7-9 to TRBJ1-2, with no clear D. Trimming took 5 bases from V and 8 from J, leaving 18 bases between them. The CDR3 consists of 14 residues. Germline V gene sequence: CDR1 SEHNR, CDR2 FQNEAQ (reference sequence). The CDR3: CASSPRGPAGGYTF. The CDR3 DNA reads as TGTGCCAGCAGCCCGAGAGGACCCGCGGGCGGCTACACCTTC.

The chain is built from TRBV10-3 and TRBJ2-3, with unresolved D. CDR1 and CDR2 from the germline V gene are ENHRY and SYGVKD. The CDR3 totals 15 residues. The germline V and J ends were trimmed by 5 bases and 4 bases, with 16 bases remaining between them. This chain's CDR3 is CAISLTPEDADTQYF. Written as DNA, the CDR3 is TGTGCCATCAGTTTGACACCAGAAGATGCAGATACGCAGTATTTT.

J is TRBJ1-1 and V is TRBV6-5; D remains unclear. CDR1 and CDR2 (germline): MNHEY, SVGAGI. V lost 5 bases, J lost 4 bases, and 11 bases lay in between. This CDR3 is built from 13 residues. CDR3 protein: CASSKLGSTEAFF. The CDR3 coding sequence is TGTGCCAGCAGTAAACTGGGGAGCACTGAAGCTTTCTTT.

As DNA, the CDR3 is TGTGCCAGCAGTTCAAGCGGGAGTGGCTCCTACGAGCAGTACTTC. Protein product: CASSSSGSGSYEQYF. V usage is TRBV28 and J usage is TRBJ2-7; 8 bases line up with TRBD2. V lost 4 bases to trimming and J lost 0 bases; unmatched junction nucleotides: 5. In germline, CDR1 is MDHEN, CDR2 SYDVKM. CDR3 length: 15 residues.

This clone was observed a handful of times. This chain links TRBV4-1 with TRBJ2-7, with TRBD1 matching over 8 bases. The CDR3 is 18 residues long. Losses at the gene ends were 0 bases for V and 0 bases for J; bases not matched to a gene: 10. The germline V gene has CDR1 MGHRA and CDR2 YSYEKL. The CDR3 here is CASSQDQTNRGSSYEQYF. The CDR3 coding sequence is TGCGCCAGCAGCCAAGATCAGACTAACAGGGGGAGCTCCTACGAGCAGTACTTC.

The rearrangement uses TRBV27 and TRBJ2-2; possible D gene TRBD1, 5 bases. The germline V gene encodes CDR1 MNHEY and CDR2 SMNVEV (reference sequence). This CDR3 is built from 16 residues. The V gene lost 0 bases and the J gene lost 5 bases, with 13 bases spanning the gap. The CDR3: CASSLSGVLKTGELFF. The CDR3 nucleotides are TGTGCCAGCAGTTTATCAGGGGTCCTGAAAACCGGGGAGCTGTTTTTT.

The gene calls are TRBV6-2 or TRBV6-3 and TRBJ2-2; 8 bases agree with TRBD1. J was trimmed by 5 bases and V by 0 bases; bases with no gene match: 11. This CDR3 spans 18 amino acids. Looked up from germline, CDR1 is MNHEY and CDR2 is SVGEGT. CDR3 in DNA: TGTGCCAGCAGTTACTCGGCCCCGGGACAGGTCAGAACCGGGGAGCTGTTTTTT. Its translation: CASSYSAPGQVRTGELFF.

This clone has at least ten counts. The rearrangement uses TRBV6-5 and TRBJ2-7, with 8 bases fitting TRBD1. CDR1 and CDR2 (germline): MNHEY, SVGAGI. The trim removed 7 bases at V and 4 bases at J, leaving 6 bases unmatched. CDR3 length: 13 amino acids. The CDR3 here is CASIGTGLYEQYF. In DNA, the CDR3 is TGTGCCAGCATCGGGACAGGTCTTTACGAGCAGTACTTC.

The chain joins TRBV27 to TRBJ2-3; 7 nucleotides match TRBD2. V was pared by 5 bases and J by 5 bases, with 10 bases of the junction left unmatched. Germline CDR1 and CDR2: MNHEY and SMNVEV (reference sequence). The CDR3 length is 15 residues. CDR3 coding DNA: TGTGCCAGCAGTCTCAGCGGGGTGATGGGAGATACGCAGTATTTT. Translation gives CASSLSGVMGDTQYF.

The CDR3: CASSERTSGTSSYNEQFF. DNA of the CDR3: TGCGCCAGCAGTGAGCGGACTAGCGGTACTTCCTCCTACAATGAGCAGTTCTTC. This sequence joins TRBV10-2 and TRBJ2-1; 10 bases agree with TRBD2. The CDR3 is 18 residues long. The germline V gene encodes CDR1 WSHSY and CDR2 SAAADI. The junction had 7 bases not matched to a gene; V was cut back by 2 bases and J by 0 bases.

This sequence joins TRBV28 and TRBJ2-2; D might be TRBD2 (6 bases). This CDR3 has 16 amino acids. Germline CDR1 MDHEN, CDR2 SYDVKM. V was trimmed by 2 bases and J by 5 bases, leaving 15 bases between them. CDR3 sequence reads: CASSLAGSLTTGELFF. The CDR3 DNA reads as TGTGCCAGCAGTTTAGCCGGGAGTCTCACAACCGGGGAGCTGTTTTTT.

V usage is TRBV5-6 and J usage is TRBJ1-2; D remains unclear. Looked up from germline, CDR1 is SGHDT and CDR2 is YYEEEE. Trimming took off 2 bases at V and 8 bases at J, with 10 bases between the two ends. This CDR3 comprises 12 residues. The CDR3 nucleotides are TGTGCCAGCAGCTTTTCGCGGCGGGGCTACACCTTC. Protein product: CASSFSRRGYTF.

The chain combines TRBV11-2 with TRBJ1-1; D is unclear. This CDR3 comprises 12 residues. V was cut by 6 bases and J by 4 bases, with 9 bases left in between. The germline gives CDR1 SGHAT, CDR2 FQNNGV. The CDR3 nucleotides read TGTGCCAGCAGGAAACTAGGCACTGAAGCTTTCTTT. Protein product: CASRKLGTEAFF.

The V call is TRBV5-4, the J call TRBJ2-1; 9 nucleotides line up with TRBD1. Per the germline V gene, CDR1 is SGHNT and CDR2 is YYREEE (reference sequence). Trimming took 4 bases from V and 7 from J; bases not matched to a gene: 3. This CDR3 contains 13 residues. The CDR3 spells CASSPGQGNEQFF. The CDR3 nucleotides read TGTGCCAGCAGCCCGGGACAGGGAAATGAGCAGTTCTTC. The full variable domain, its missing parts supplied by reference TRBV5-4 and TRBJ2-1, is ETGVTQSPTHLIKTRGQQVTLRCSSQSGHNTVSWYQQALGQGPQFIFQYYREEENGRGNFPPRFSGLQFPNYSSELNVNALELDDSALYLCASSPGQGNEQFFGPGTRLTVL.

The V call is TRBV6-1, the J call TRBJ1-6; 7 nucleotides align to TRBD1. CDR1 is MNHNS and CDR2 is SASEGT in the germline V gene. The length of the CDR3 is 15 residues. Losses at the gene ends were 7 bases for V and 1 base for J; bases not matched to a gene: 4. The CDR3 here is CASTSQGSYNSPLHF. DNA for the CDR3: TGTGCCAGCACCTCACAGGGGTCCTATAATTCACCCCTCCACTTT.

This clone has ten or more counts. The chain has TRBV7-2 and TRBJ1-2; D possibly corresponds to TRBD1 (5 bases). Germline V gene data show CDR1 as SGHTA and CDR2 as FQGNSA. There are 13 residues in the CDR3. The V and J ends lost 1 base and 8 bases respectively, with 11 bases between them. The chain's CDR3 is CASSLGQGRGYTF. The CDR3 DNA follows: TGTGCCAGCAGCTTAGGTCAGGGTCGAGGCTACACCTTC.

The rearrangement uses TRBV27 and TRBJ1-5; D not certain. Germline V gene data show CDR1 as MNHEY and CDR2 as SMNVEV (reference sequence). CDR3 length equals 14 residues. The V gene lost 8 bases and the J gene lost 6 bases, with 17 bases spanning the gap. The CDR3 sequence: CASSIGGIGQPQHF. Here the CDR3 DNA reads TGTGCCAGCTCCATAGGAGGGATTGGTCAGCCCCAGCATTTT.

CDR3 DNA: TGTGCCAGCAGCTTGCAAGCGGGGCCCTCCTACGAGCAGTACTTC. Its protein product is CASSLQAGPSYEQYF. The genes are TRBV7-2 and TRBJ2-7, with 7 bases lining up with TRBD2. Trimming at V came to 3 bases and at J to 0 bases, leaving 5 bases not matched to a gene. The CDR3 runs 15 residues. CDR1 is SGHTA and CDR2 is FQGNSA in the germline V gene. The variable domain in full, completed from reference TRBV7-2 and TRBJ2-7, reads GAGVSQSPSNKVTEKGKDVELRCDPISGHTALYWYRQSLGQGLEFLIYFQGNSAPDKSGLPSDRFSAERTGGSVSTLTIQRTQQEDSAVYLCASSLQAGPSYEQYFGPGTRLTVT.

The chain has TRBV13 and TRBJ2-3; 10 bases are shared with TRBD2. J lost 7 bases, V lost 1 base, and 5 bases had no gene match. Germline CDR1 reads PRHDT; CDR2 reads FYEKMQ (reference sequence). CDR3 size: 15 residues. The CDR3 coding sequence is TGTGCCAGCAGCTTAGTGGGACTAGCGACAAATACGCAGTATTTT. Its translation is CASSLVGLATNTQYF.

This chain connects TRBV5-6 to TRBJ2-6; 10 nucleotides match TRBD1. Germline V gene sequence: CDR1 SGHDT, CDR2 YYEEEE. With V trimmed by 4 bases and J by 1 base, 8 bases remained unmatched. The CDR3 is 18 residues long. DNA for the CDR3: TGTGCCAGCAGCAGAACCGGGACAGGGGAATCTGGGGCCAACGTCCTGACTTTC. Protein: CASSRTGTGESGANVLTF.

J is TRBJ1-5 and V is TRBV6-6, with no clear D. The length of the CDR3 is 15 residues. Germline CDR1 MNHNY, CDR2 SVGAGI (reference sequence). The V end lost 0 bases, the J end lost 0 bases, and 6 bases lay between the germline ends. CDR3 coding DNA: TGTGCCAGCAGTTACTCGGCAGTTAGCAATCAGCCCCAGCATTTT. Its protein is CASSYSAVSNQPQHF.